This TCR beta chain was found in a study of cytomegalovirus exposure and HLA in healthy donors. Overall study findings and caveats: One cluster of highly shared sequence variants probably arose as a sequencing artifact.

This clone was observed a few times. Antigen specificity is unknown. A multiplex PCR was run with 60 Vbeta primers and 13 Jbeta primers. TCRdb's copy holds only in-frame clones and misses some; the assay was immunoSEQ multiplex PCR. The table shows around 110,000 clones, with around 10% occurring only once. The CDR3 has 16 amino acids. V was cut by 1 base and J by 0 bases, with 7 bases left in between. CDR1 is SNHLY and CDR2 is FYNNEI in the germline V gene. The chain uses TRBV2 and TRBJ1-6, with unresolved D. Sequences were obtained from PBMCs. This receptor was obtained from a man under 40 in good health and CMV-seronegative. CDR3 sequence: CASSEGSSSYNSPLHF. In DNA form, the CDR3 reads TGTGCCAGCAGTGAAGGGAGTAGCTCCTATAATTCACCCCTCCACTTT. Full variable domain (missing parts from reference TRBV2 and TRBJ1-6): EPEVTQTPSHQVTQMGQEVILRCVPISNHLYFYWYRQILGQKVEFLVSFYNNEISEKSEIFDDQFSVERPDGSNFTLKIRSTKLEDSAMYFCASSEGSSSYNSPLHFGNGTRLTVT.